A selection of T cell receptor beta chains follows, all from one sample in a study of CD8+ T cells in alopecia areata. TCRdb's table, derived via immunoSEQ multiplex PCR, lists solely in-frame clones and lacks some. The sample has under 95,000 clones, more than 65% seen once. Source: CD8+ T cells sorted from blood, taken at week 44, from a patient treated with tofacitinib. These receptors came from a human donor with alopecia areata. Both conserved end residues are part of each CDR3. Fields, in order: J gene, clone size, CDR3 length, D gene, V gene, CDR3 DNA, CDR3 protein. D genes are given only for firm matches. A row's size may be missing; if present it is once, few, many or a size class.

TRBJ2-5	-	12	-	TRBV29-1	TGCAGCGGCCGGGACGGAGAAGAGACCCAGTACTTC	CSGRDGEETQYF
TRBJ2-2	-	12	TRBD1	TRBV5-1	TGCGCCAGCAACCCAGGGGGCATGGAGCTGTTTTTT	CASNPGGMELFF
TRBJ2-3	-	16	TRBD2	TRBV10-3	TGTGCCGCCGGGACGGGAACTAGCGGGCGGGCAGATACGCAGTATTTT	CAAGTGTSGRADTQYF
TRBJ1-1	-	13	-	TRBV13	TGTGCCAGCAGCTTAGGGAGGGTCCCTGAAGCTTTCTTT	CASSLGRVPEAFF
TRBJ1-2	once	16	TRBD1	TRBV7-3	TGTGCCAGCAGCTTAACGCACTCCGGGACAGGGGGTGGCTACACCTTC	CASSLTHSGTGGGYTF
TRBJ2-1	few	16	TRBD1	TRBV29-1	TGCAGCGTTGAAGATTTAAGGGACAGGGGGACCAATGAGCAGTTCTTC	CSVEDLRDRGTNEQFF
TRBJ1-2	-	16	TRBD1	TRBV6-5	TGTGCCAGCAGTTACTCGGGGGACAGGACTAACTATGGCTACACCTTC	CASSYSGDRTNYGYTF
TRBJ2-2	-	14	-	TRBV2	TGTGCCAGCAGTGATTGGGTGAACACCGGGGAGCTGTTTTTT	CASSDWVNTGELFF
TRBJ2-1	-	15	-	TRBV13	TGTGCCAGCAGCTTAAGGCAGGAGACTGTCGATGAGCAGTTCTTC	CASSLRQETVDEQFF
TRBJ1-1	-	14	-	TRBV5-6	TGTGCCAGCAGCTTGGTATCAGGGATCGCTGAAGCTTTCTTT	CASSLVSGIAEAFF
TRBJ2-5	few	14	-	TRBV12-5	TGTGCTAGTGGTCCCCGGACAGAAGGGGAGACCCAGTACTTC	CASGPRTEGETQYF
TRBJ2-3	few	14	-	TRBV7-8	TGTGCCAGCAGCTTAGCGCCGCCCACAGATACGCAGTATTTT	CASSLAPPTDTQYF